What follows are 17 T cell receptor beta chains derived from one specimen sequenced in a study of blood T cell repertoires in COVID-19. Data came from immunoSEQ multiplex PCR; TCRdb stores just in-frame clones and leaves some out. The sample includes around 380,000 clones, around 87% seen only once; the top ten take 1.3%. The sequencing sample was made of PBMCs or T cells enriched from blood (not recorded which). The receptors were gathered from a man aged 30-40 years who had recovered from COVID-19.

The gene calls are TRBV27 and TRBJ1-4, with a possible D match to TRBD1 (5 bases). The ends were cut back, 3 bases at V and 1 base at J, with 12 bases in the middle. This CDR3 contains 16 residues. Germline CDR1 is MNHEY and CDR2 is SMNVEV (reference sequence). The CDR3 spells CASSLNLDRTNEKLFF. The CDR3 nucleotides read TGTGCCAGCAGTTTGAACCTCGACAGAACTAATGAAAAACTGTTTTTT.

CDR3 protein: CAWSQGAEVGGYTF. In nucleotides, the CDR3 is TGTGCCTGGAGTCAAGGGGCCGAGGTGGGAGGCTACACCTTC. The chain recombines TRBV30 with TRBJ1-2, with D possibly being TRBD1 (5 bases). Germline loops: CDR1 GTSNPN, CDR2 SVGIG (reference sequence). CDR3 size: 14 residues. V was clipped by 2 bases and J by 8 bases, with 18 bases between them.

The gene calls are TRBV14 and TRBJ2-7, with TRBD1 matching 10 bases. This CDR3 has 16 amino acids. The trim removed 3 bases at V and 9 bases at J, leaving 14 bases unmatched. The germline gives CDR1 SGHDN, CDR2 FVKESK. The CDR3 DNA reads TGTGCCAGCAGCCACGTTCCGACAGGGGGCAAGTTCGGGCAGTACTTC. Translated, it gives CASSHVPTGGKFGQYF.

The chain carries TRBV5-4 and TRBJ2-5; 12 bases align to TRBD2. Per the germline V gene, CDR1 is SGHNT and CDR2 is YYREEE (reference sequence). The CDR3 has 15 residues. The V and J ends lost 2 bases and 5 bases, in that order; junction bases with no gene match: 4. The CDR3 DNA sequence: TGTGCCAGCAGCTTCCGACTAGCGGGGGCCGAGACCCAGTACTTC. Encoded protein: CASSFRLAGAETQYF.

V usage is TRBV6-1 and J usage is TRBJ1-1; TRBD1 matches at 10 bases. The CDR3 extends over 17 amino acids. Germline loops: CDR1 MNHNS, CDR2 SASEGT. After removal of 2 bases from V and 0 bases from J, the junction contained 6 bases not matched to a gene. The CDR3, as DNA: TGTGCCAGCAGTGAACGACAGGGGGCCCTTTTGAACACTGAAGCTTTCTTT. Its protein product is CASSERQGALLNTEAFF.

This chain uses TRBV7-9 with TRBJ2-3, with no clear D. This CDR3 comprises 11 residues. Between the trimmed V and J ends, which lost 3 bases and 6 bases, there was a span of 4 bases. Germline CDR1 reads SEHNR; CDR2 reads FQNEAQ (reference sequence). The CDR3 coding sequence is TGTGCCAGCAGCTTTGAGGATACGCAGTATTTT. As protein: CASSFEDTQYF.

The chain couples TRBV7-8 to TRBJ2-2, with D possibly being TRBD2 (6 bases). Germline lookup yields CDR1 SGHVS and CDR2 FQNEAQ. V was clipped by 2 bases and J by 0 bases, with 10 bases between them. The CDR3 contains 16 residues. The CDR3 region is CASSLFSGANTGELFF. CDR3 DNA sequence: TGTGCCAGCAGCTTATTTAGCGGCGCGAACACCGGGGAGCTGTTTTTT.

This clone was found once. The V and J genes are TRBV28 and TRBJ1-4, with 11 bases identical to TRBD1. J lost 4 bases, V lost 6 bases, and 10 bases had no gene match. The germline gives CDR1 MDHEN, CDR2 SYDVKM. The CDR3 covers 17 residues. The CDR3 reads CASRPLRGTGGNEKLFF. In DNA form, the CDR3 reads TGTGCCAGCAGACCCTTAAGGGGGACAGGGGGTAATGAAAAACTGTTTTTT.

The chain links TRBV4-1 to TRBJ1-2; D may be TRBD1 (5 bases). The CDR3 totals 14 residues. The germline V and J ends were trimmed by 3 bases and 0 bases, with 8 bases remaining between them. The V gene's germline CDR1 is MGHRA and CDR2 YSYEKL. CDR3 sequence: CASSHQGTNYGYTF. Here the CDR3 DNA reads TGCGCCAGCAGCCATCAGGGTACTAACTATGGCTACACCTTC.

Concerning this clone: Other DNA sequences of this sample code for an identical CDR3. The chain uses TRBV12-3 or TRBV12-4 and TRBJ2-5; D gene ambiguous. Trimming pared 6 bases from V and 4 bases from J, leaving 6 bases between. The CDR3 extends over 11 amino acids. Here the CDR3 DNA reads TGTGCCAGCAGCCCTAGAGAGACCCAGTACTTC. Translation: CASSPRETQYF.

This chain uses TRBV7-2 with TRBJ2-2; unclear D gene. CDR3 length equals 13 residues. Per the germline V gene, CDR1 is SGHTA and CDR2 is FQGNSA. Trimming left V 1 base short and J 6 bases short, with 6 bases between. The CDR3 sequence is CASSLGSSGELFF. The CDR3 DNA reads as TGTGCCAGCAGCTTAGGCAGTTCCGGGGAGCTGTTTTTT.

Remarks on this clone: This same CDR3 is encoded by further DNA sequences in the sample. The chain links TRBV5-1 to TRBJ2-7; tentative D call: TRBD1 (6 bases). This CDR3 comprises 14 residues. The germline CDR1 and CDR2 sequences are SGHRS and YFSETQ. Trimming removed 0 bases from V and 2 bases from J, with 9 bases in between. The CDR3 loop is CASSLDQGPYEQYF. The CDR3 nucleotides read TGCGCCAGCAGCTTGGATCAGGGGCCCTACGAGCAGTACTTC.

This chain uses TRBV19 with TRBJ1-6; D ambiguous. This CDR3 comprises 14 residues. Per germline, CDR1 LNHDA and CDR2 SQIVND (reference sequence). V was trimmed by 6 bases and J by 0 bases, leaving 6 bases between them. CDR3 nucleotide sequence: TGTGCCAGTAGACGGAGCTCCTATAATTCACCCCTCCACTTT. Translated, it gives CASRRSSYNSPLHF.

This sequence joins TRBV4-1 and TRBJ1-4, with D possibly matching TRBD1 (5 bases). The CDR3 covers 12 residues. V lost 4 bases and J 11 bases, leaving 11 bases between the germline ends. CDR1 MGHRA and CDR2 YSYEKL come from the germline V gene. This CDR3 is CASSLPGGKLFF. CDR3 coding DNA: TGCGCCAGCAGCCTCCCCGGGGGGAAACTGTTTTTT.

The CDR3 region is CASSQATGSADTQYF. CDR3 bases: TGTGCCAGCAGCCAAGCTACAGGTTCTGCAGATACGCAGTATTTT. V and J are TRBV4-2 and TRBJ2-3; D is possibly TRBD1 (5 bases). The V and J ends lost 1 base and 4 bases respectively, with 12 bases between them. The CDR3 has 15 amino acids. Germline values: CDR1 LGHNA, CDR2 YNFKEQ.

The chain combines TRBV4-2 with TRBJ1-2; D is possibly TRBD1 (6 bases). Germline values: CDR1 LGHNA, CDR2 YNFKEQ. The V gene lost 1 base and the J gene lost 4 bases, with 19 bases spanning the gap. This CDR3 is built from 17 residues. CDR3 sequence: CASSQAGLAGQLYGYTF. CDR3 coding DNA: TGTGCCAGCAGCCAAGCCGGGCTAGCCGGACAGCTCTATGGCTACACCTTC.

The rearrangement uses TRBV6-5 and TRBJ2-7; maybe TRBD1 (6 bases). Trimming took off 6 bases at V and 7 bases at J, with 16 bases between the two ends. The CDR3 has 13 residues. CDR1 is MNHEY and CDR2 is SVGAGI in the germline V gene. This chain's CDR3 is CASSPGALNEQYF. The CDR3 coding sequence is TGTGCCAGCAGCCCAGGGGCTCTTAATGAGCAGTACTTC.